This is a list of T cell receptor beta chains from one sample in a study of blood T cell repertoires in COVID-19. The table came from immunoSEQ multiplex PCR; TCRdb's copy has only in-frame clones and leaves some out. The sample lists 120,000 to 150,000 clones, over 80% occurring once. Sequencing was performed on PBMCs or T cells enriched from blood (not recorded which). The receptors were sampled from a woman between 50 and 59 years old who had been exposed to COVID-19. CDR3s include the opening cysteine and the closing phenylalanine or tryptophan. The order of the fields is D gene, clone size, CDR3 length, V gene, J gene, CDR3 protein, CDR3 DNA. The D gene is left open where the match is weak. Expanded clones get a size class; other rows say once, few or many, or leave the size out.

>NA|NA|15|TRBV6-5|TRBJ1-1
CASRLDGQKNTEAFF
TGTGCCAGCAGATTAGACGGACAGAAAAACACTGAAGCTTTCTTT
>NA|NA|13|TRBV13|TRBJ2-5
CASSRTVQETQYF
TGTGCCAGCAGCCGGACAGTTCAAGAGACCCAGTACTTC
>NA|NA|14|TRBV4-3|TRBJ1-2
CASSADSQGYGYTF
TGCGCCAGCAGCGCGGACAGTCAGGGGTATGGCTACACCTTC
>NA|NA|16|TRBV11-1|TRBJ2-1
CASSPGIQNRYNEQFF
TGTGCCAGCAGCCCGGGGATACAGAACCGATACAATGAGCAGTTCTTC
>TRBD2|few|20|TRBV6-2/TRBV6-3|TRBJ2-1
CASSYPRLAGGPSSYNEQFF
TGTGCCAGCAGTTACCCCCGACTAGCGGGAGGACCGAGCTCCTACAATGAGCAGTTCTTC
>TRBD2|NA|15|TRBV28|TRBJ2-1
CASGPSGRAYNEQFF
TGTGCCAGCGGTCCTAGCGGGAGGGCCTACAATGAGCAGTTCTTC
>TRBD2|NA|11|TRBV11-3|TRBJ2-1
CADSGNTEQFF
TGTGCTGATAGCGGGAACACTGAGCAGTTCTTC
>NA|NA|16|TRBV4-1|TRBJ2-3
CASSSPVGGPTDTQYF
TGCGCCAGCAGCTCCCCGGTCGGGGGTCCCACAGATACGCAGTATTTT
>NA|NA|15|TRBV9|TRBJ1-3
CASSRAGAVGNTIYF
TGTGCCAGCAGCCGTGCGGGGGCGGTGGGAAACACCATATATTTT
>NA|NA|15|TRBV19|TRBJ2-3
CASSIQAGSTDTQYF
TGTGCCAGTAGTATACAGGCAGGTAGCACAGATACGCAGTATTTT
>NA|few|13|TRBV3-1/TRBV3-2|TRBJ2-7
CASSQGRGYEQYF
TGTGCCAGCAGCCAAGGTCGGGGTTACGAGCAGTACTTC
>NA|NA|18|TRBV6-4|TRBJ1-5
CASILGTPSIGGNQPQHF
TGTGCCAGCATCCTAGGGACACCGTCGATTGGGGGCAATCAGCCCCAGCATTTT
>NA|NA|16|TRBV11-2|TRBJ1-2
CASSERAGTLGMGYTF
TGTGCCAGCAGCGAGAGAGCGGGGACGCTGGGCATGGGCTACACCTTC
>TRBD1|NA|15|TRBV5-1|TRBJ1-2
CASSLSGTGTYGYTF
TGCGCCAGCAGCCTATCCGGGACAGGAACCTATGGCTACACCTTC
>NA|NA|13|TRBV2|TRBJ2-4
CASSSSVKNIQYF
TGTGCCAGCTCTTCCAGCGTCAAAAACATTCAGTACTTC
>NA|NA|17|TRBV3-1/TRBV3-2|TRBJ2-1
CASSLLTGGPLYNEQFF
TGTGCCAGCAGCCTTCTTACGGGGGGCCCTTTGTACAATGAGCAGTTCTTC
>NA|NA|12|TRBV14|TRBJ1-4
CASSQSRAWLFF
TGTGCCAGCAGCCAATCGCGGGCTTGGCTGTTTTTT
>TRBD2|once|17|TRBV5-6|TRBJ2-1
CASSSPGLAGARYEQFF
TGTGCCAGCAGCTCGCCGGGACTAGCGGGAGCGCGGTATGAGCAGTTCTTC
>TRBD1|NA|15|TRBV18|TRBJ1-4
CASSPRTGYNEKLFF
TGTGCCAGCTCACCCCGGACAGGGTATAATGAAAAACTGTTTTTT
>NA|NA|16|TRBV20-1|TRBJ2-4
CSASFFSRLAKNIQYF
TGCAGTGCTAGTTTCTTTTCCCGTCTAGCCAAAAACATTCAGTACTTC
>NA|once|13|TRBV18|TRBJ1-4
CASSPGGGEKLFF
TGTGCCAGCTCACCAGGAGGAGGGGAAAAACTGTTTTTT
>NA|once|15|TRBV15|TRBJ1-2
CATSPLDSPNYGYTF
TGTGCCACCAGCCCCCTCGACAGCCCTAACTATGGCTACACCTTC
>NA|NA|16|TRBV11-2|TRBJ2-1
CASSSPGGSSYNEQFF
TGTGCCAGCAGCTCACCTGGGGGGAGCTCCTACAATGAGCAGTTCTTC
>TRBD2|NA|13|TRBV2|TRBJ2-7
CASLRAGAYEQYF
TGTGCCAGCCTGCGGGCGGGGGCCTACGAGCAGTACTTC
>NA|NA|14|TRBV9|TRBJ2-7
CASSVGLYGYEQYF
TGTGCCAGCAGCGTGGGGCTCTACGGCTACGAGCAGTACTTC
>TRBD1|NA|16|TRBV3-1/TRBV3-2|TRBJ2-7
CASSQGRQGWGDEQYF
TGTGCCAGCAGCCAAGGTCGACAGGGGTGGGGGGACGAGCAGTACTTC
>TRBD1|NA|16|TRBV10-1|TRBJ2-1
CASSDPGQESLHEQFF
TGCGCCAGCAGTGACCCAGGACAGGAATCCCTCCATGAGCAGTTCTTC
>NA|NA|11|TRBV11-2|TRBJ1-1
CASSLYLEAFF
TGTGCCAGCAGCTTATACCTAGAAGCTTTCTTT
>TRBD1|NA|14|TRBV30|TRBJ2-7
CAWSRGQGNDEQYF
TGTGCCTGGAGTAGGGGACAGGGAAACGACGAGCAGTACTTC
>TRBD2|once|17|TRBV4-2|TRBJ2-2
CASSQTGLAGNTGELFF
TGTGCCAGCAGCCAAACGGGACTAGCGGGCAACACCGGGGAGCTGTTTTTT
>NA|few|14|TRBV5-1|TRBJ1-4
CASSWRVDNEKLFF
TGCGCCAGCAGCTGGCGGGTCGATAATGAAAAACTGTTTTTT
>NA|NA|16|TRBV27|TRBJ2-7
CASSPYSRGKAYEQYF
TGTGCCAGCAGTCCGTACTCCCGGGGGAAAGCCTACGAGCAGTACTTC
>NA|NA|13|TRBV18|TRBJ1-1
CASSPQANTEAFF
TGTGCCAGCTCACCACAAGCTAACACTGAAGCTTTCTTT
>NA|once|13|TRBV7-2|TRBJ2-7
CASSGGNSYEQYF
TGTGCCAGCAGCGGGGGGAACTCCTACGAGCAGTACTTC
>TRBD1|NA|15|TRBV13|TRBJ2-4
CASSSTGATGNIQYF
TGTGCCAGCAGCTCTACAGGGGCGACGGGAAACATTCAGTACTTC
>NA|NA|17|TRBV7-8|TRBJ2-5
CASSLPQAGSLKETQYF
TGTGCCAGCAGCTTACCGCAAGCGGGTAGCTTGAAAGAGACCCAGTACTTC
>TRBD1|NA|18|TRBV7-2|TRBJ2-7
CASSLAESGTGGFDEQYF
TGTGCCAGCAGCTTAGCGGAGTCCGGGACAGGGGGCTTCGACGAGCAGTACTTC
>TRBD2|NA|13|TRBV29-1|TRBJ2-7
CSVIAGPFYEQYF
TGCAGCGTCATAGCGGGACCTTTCTACGAGCAGTACTTC
>NA|NA|13|TRBV5-1|TRBJ2-7
CASSPPGPYEQYF
TGCGCCAGCAGCCCCCCAGGGCCCTACGAGCAGTACTTC
>TRBD2|once|16|TRBV5-5|TRBJ2-6
CASSLAGGSGANVLTF
TGTGCCAGCAGCTTGGCGGGAGGGTCCGGGGCCAACGTCCTGACTTTC
>NA|NA|14|TRBV5-5|TRBJ2-7
CASSSGTGAYEQYF
TGTGCCAGCAGCTCGGGGACGGGAGCATACGAGCAGTACTTC
>NA|NA|13|TRBV12-5|TRBJ1-5
CASGLVGDQPQHF
TGTGCTAGTGGTTTGGTAGGGGATCAGCCCCAGCATTTT
>NA|NA|14|TRBV11-3|TRBJ2-3
CASSLAVAGDTQYF
TGTGCCAGCAGCTTAGCGGTAGCCGGAGATACGCAGTATTTT
>NA|NA|14|TRBV9|TRBJ2-7
CASSVGTSLDEQYF
TGTGCCAGCAGCGTAGGAACTAGCTTAGACGAGCAGTACTTC
>NA|NA|13|TRBV10-3|TRBJ2-5
CAISPGGGETQYF
TGTGCCATCAGTCCCGGTGGAGGGGAGACCCAGTACTTC
>TRBD1|NA|14|TRBV30|TRBJ1-2
CAWSVRDSLYGYTF
TGTGCCTGGAGTGTACGGGACAGCCTCTATGGCTACACCTTC